Following are 4 T cell receptor beta chains from one sample sequenced in a study of shared clonotypes between healthy human individuals. Data came from immunoSEQ multiplex PCR; TCRdb stores just in-frame clones and leaves some out. Found here are about 1,900,000 clones, about 95% of them singletons; the top ten hold 0.9% to 1.5%. Selected positively for CCR7 and CD45RO-negative, naive CD8 cells excluded terminally differentiated effector memory CD45RA+ cells. Sequences were obtained from naive CD8+ T cells sorted from blood. The origin of the receptors is a man aged 18 to 29 in good health.

The chain combines TRBV4-1 with TRBJ1-1; possibly TRBD1 for D (6 bases). The CDR3 is 16 amino acids. Trimming pared 0 bases from V and 4 bases from J, leaving 15 bases between. Germline assignment: CDR1 MGHRA and CDR2 YSYEKL. In DNA form, the CDR3 reads TGCGCCAGCAGCCAAGAAGGTACCGGGGGCCCCACTGAAGCTTTCTTT. Its translation: CASSQEGTGGPTEAFF.

This clone has a single count. The V and J genes are TRBV27 and TRBJ2-5; D is unclear. Near its end, the DNA agrees better with TRBJ2-7, so the J call may be wrong. Germline V gives CDR1 MNHEY, CDR2 SMNVEV (reference sequence). This CDR3 comprises 13 residues. CDR3 nucleotide sequence: TGTGCCAGCAGTTTATCGGTTTCCTACGAGCAGTACTTC. Encoded protein: CASSLSVSYEQYF.

The genes are TRBV28 and TRBJ2-7; the D is unclear. CDR3 length: 13 amino acids. CDR1 and CDR2 (germline): MDHEN, SYDVKM. V lost 2 bases and J 4 bases, leaving 9 bases between the germline ends. CDR3 coding DNA: TGTGCCAGCAGTTTAGGGAAGGGATACGAGCAGTACTTC. It specifies CASSLGKGYEQYF.

J is TRBJ1-3 and V is TRBV27, with a possible D match to TRBD1 (6 bases). The CDR3 spans 15 residues. Germline CDR1 is MNHEY and CDR2 is SMNVEV (reference sequence). Trimming removed 2 bases from V and 4 bases from J, with 12 bases in between. CDR3 loop: CASSLTGGLGNTIYF. In DNA, the CDR3 is TGTGCCAGCAGTTTAACTGGGGGGCTAGGAAACACCATATATTTT.